This record concerns one T cell receptor (beta chain) sequence. Patients were excluded for autoimmune disease history or systemic immunosuppression. This entry belongs to a study of OX40 agonist ivuxolimab in advanced cancers. This CDR3 is built from 14 residues. V lost 2 bases to trimming and J lost 3 bases, with 8 bases between them. Germline CDR1 reads SGHTA; CDR2 reads FQGNSA. The data were produced by immunoSEQ multiplex PCR, yet TCRdb's version contains in-frame clones alone and is incomplete. Among around 63,000 clones listed, 89% were seen once. The receptor's source is an adult with an advanced solid tumor such as melanoma, head and neck, liver or kidney cancer. The chain has TRBV7-2 and TRBJ1-5; D is unclear. Sequenced here: CD4+ or CD8+ T cells sorted from blood, sampled in a trial of the OX40 agonist ivuxolimab. This chain's CDR3 is CASSLRGNNQPQHF. In nucleotides, the CDR3 is TGTGCCAGCAGCTTACGGGGAAACAATCAGCCCCAGCATTTT.